This T cell receptor (beta chain) was identified during a study of T cell responses to AZD1222 COVID-19 vaccine. This CDR3 spans 15 amino acids. The V gene end was trimmed by 3 bases and the J gene end by 9 bases; junction bases not matched to a gene: 10. CDR1 and CDR2 (germline): KGHDR, SFDVKD. Clones were read by immunoSEQ multiplex PCR, and TCRdb kept only the in-frame ones, dropping some. The sample holds 65,000 to 80,000 clones, roughly 94% seen once. Here the sequenced sample was peripheral blood, taken on day 0 of MenACWY control vaccination. The gene calls are TRBV24-1 and TRBJ1-5; 7 bases map to TRBD1. This clonotype was obtained from an adult in good health. The CDR3 loop reads CATSDQGGDSRPQHF. Written as DNA, the CDR3 is TGTGCCACCAGTGATCAGGGGGGGGACTCGCGGCCCCAGCATTTT.